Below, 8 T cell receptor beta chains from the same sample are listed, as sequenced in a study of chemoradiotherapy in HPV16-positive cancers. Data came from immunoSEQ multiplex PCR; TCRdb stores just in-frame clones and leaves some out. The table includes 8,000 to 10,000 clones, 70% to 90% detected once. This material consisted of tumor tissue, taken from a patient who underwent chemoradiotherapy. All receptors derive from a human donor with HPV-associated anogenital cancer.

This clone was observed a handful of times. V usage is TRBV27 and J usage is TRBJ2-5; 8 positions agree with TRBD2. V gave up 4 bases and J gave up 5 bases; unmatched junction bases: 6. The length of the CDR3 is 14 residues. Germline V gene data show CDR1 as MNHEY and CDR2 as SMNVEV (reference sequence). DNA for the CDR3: TGTGCCAGCAGTTACGGGGGGGCCAGGGAGACCCAGTACTTC. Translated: CASSYGGARETQYF.

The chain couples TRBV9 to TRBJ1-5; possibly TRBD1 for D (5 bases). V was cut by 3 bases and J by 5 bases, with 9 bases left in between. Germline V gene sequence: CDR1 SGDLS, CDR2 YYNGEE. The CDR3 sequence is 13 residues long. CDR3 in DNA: TGTGCCAGCAGCGCAGGGAGGGATCAGCCCCAGCATTTT. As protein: CASSAGRDQPQHF.

CDR3 residues: CASTPGLAGSTDTQYF. The CDR3, as DNA: TGCGCCAGTACCCCGGGACTAGCGGGAAGCACAGATACGCAGTATTTT. The chain joins TRBV5-1 to TRBJ2-3; 13 nucleotides match TRBD2. CDR1 is SGHRS and CDR2 is YFSETQ in the germline V gene. V lost 8 bases to trimming and J lost 0 bases; unmatched junction nucleotides: 6. This CDR3 has 16 residues.

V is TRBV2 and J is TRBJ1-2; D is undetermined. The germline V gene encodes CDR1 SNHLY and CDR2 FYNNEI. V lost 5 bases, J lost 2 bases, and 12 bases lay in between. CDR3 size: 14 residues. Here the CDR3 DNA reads TGTGCCAGCAGTTGGGAGGGAAAGAACTATGGCTACACCTTC. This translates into CASSWEGKNYGYTF.

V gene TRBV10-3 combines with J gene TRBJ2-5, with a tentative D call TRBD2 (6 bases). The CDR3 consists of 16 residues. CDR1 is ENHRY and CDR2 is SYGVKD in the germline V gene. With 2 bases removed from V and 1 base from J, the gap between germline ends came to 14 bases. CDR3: CAISEPGLRAQETQYF. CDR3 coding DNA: TGTGCCATCAGTGAGCCCGGACTAAGGGCCCAAGAGACCCAGTACTTC.

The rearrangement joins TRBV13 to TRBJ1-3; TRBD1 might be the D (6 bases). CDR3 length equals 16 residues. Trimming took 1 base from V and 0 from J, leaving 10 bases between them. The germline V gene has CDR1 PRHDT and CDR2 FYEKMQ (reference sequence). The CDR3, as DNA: TGTGCCAGCAGCTTAGTCGGACAGTTCTCTGGAAACACCATATATTTT. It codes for CASSLVGQFSGNTIYF.

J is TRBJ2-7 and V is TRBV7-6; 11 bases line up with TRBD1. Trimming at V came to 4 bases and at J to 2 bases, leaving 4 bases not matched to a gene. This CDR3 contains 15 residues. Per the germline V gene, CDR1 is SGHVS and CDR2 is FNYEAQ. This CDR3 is CASSSPGQGAYEQYF. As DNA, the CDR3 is TGTGCCAGCAGCTCACCGGGACAGGGGGCCTACGAGCAGTACTTC.

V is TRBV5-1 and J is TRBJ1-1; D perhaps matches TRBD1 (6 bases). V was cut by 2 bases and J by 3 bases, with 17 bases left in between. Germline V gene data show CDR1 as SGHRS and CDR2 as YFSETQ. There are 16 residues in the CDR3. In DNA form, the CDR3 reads TGCGCCAGCAGCTTCTTAAGGGGGGGTGAGGACACTGAAGCTTTCTTT. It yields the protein CASSFLRGGEDTEAFF.